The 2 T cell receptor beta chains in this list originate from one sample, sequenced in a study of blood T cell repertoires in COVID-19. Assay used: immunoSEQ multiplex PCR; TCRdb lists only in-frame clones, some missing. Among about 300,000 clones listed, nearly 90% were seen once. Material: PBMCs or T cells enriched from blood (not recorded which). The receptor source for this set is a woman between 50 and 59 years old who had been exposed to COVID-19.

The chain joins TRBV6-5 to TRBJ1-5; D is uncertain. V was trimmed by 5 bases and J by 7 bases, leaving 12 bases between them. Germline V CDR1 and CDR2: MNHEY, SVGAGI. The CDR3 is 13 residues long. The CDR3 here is CASSPTRHQPQHF. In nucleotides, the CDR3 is TGTGCCAGCAGTCCCACCAGACACCAGCCCCAGCATTTT.

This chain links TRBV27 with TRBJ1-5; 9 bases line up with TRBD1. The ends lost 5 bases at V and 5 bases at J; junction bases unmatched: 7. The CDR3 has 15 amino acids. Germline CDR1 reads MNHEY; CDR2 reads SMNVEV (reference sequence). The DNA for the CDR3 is TGTGCCAGCAGTCCCATAACAGGGGGCTATCAGCCCCAGCATTTT. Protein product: CASSPITGGYQPQHF.